These 24 T cell receptor beta chains came from one sample sequenced in a study of patients and donors after allogeneic stem cell transplantation. TCRdb reprocessed the RT-PCR reads via MiXCR and lists one record per CDR3 protein. The sample lists roughly 960,000 distinct CDR3 sequences; approximately 19% were seen once. Source material: blood, either unsorted or a sorted T cell fraction (not recorded which). The source is a human donor who was either an allogeneic HSCT recipient or a stem cell or donor lymphocyte infusion donor (not recorded which). It is not recorded whose cells these are; they may come from a transplant donor.

At least ten counts were recorded for this clonotype. V gene TRBV12-3 or TRBV12-4 combines with J gene TRBJ2-3, with no clear D. The CDR3 runs to 15 residues. Trimming pared 6 bases from V and 2 bases from J, leaving 15 bases between. The CDR3: CASSAQDRYTDTQYF. DNA for the CDR3: TGTGCCAGCAGCGCCCAGGACCGCTACACAGATACGCAGTATTTT.

A few counts support this clonotype. This sequence joins TRBV6-1 and TRBJ1-1; D might be TRBD1 (6 bases). The V end was cut by 6 bases, the J end by 5 bases, with 13 bases between. This CDR3 has 13 amino acids. In germline, CDR1 is MNHNS, CDR2 SASEGT. The CDR3, as DNA: TGTGCCAGCAGAGACTACAGGGAGACTGAAGCTTTCTTT. Translating gives CASRDYRETEAFF.

This clonotype turned up a few times. V usage is TRBV12-3 or TRBV12-4 and J usage is TRBJ2-7, with D possibly being TRBD1 (6 bases). V lost 4 bases and J lost 9, with 19 bases in between. The CDR3 extends over 14 amino acids. CDR3 loop: CASSSTRGPQLQYF. The CDR3 DNA reads as TGTGCCAGCAGTTCGACCAGGGGCCCGCAGCTGCAGTACTTC.

This clonotype was found a few times. This chain uses TRBV4-2 with TRBJ2-1; 11 bases map to TRBD2. The CDR3 extends over 17 amino acids. Germline V gene lookup returns CDR1 LGHNA and CDR2 YNFKEQ. The V gene end was trimmed by 2 bases and the J gene end by 5 bases; junction bases not matched to a gene: 8. CDR3 DNA sequence: TGTGCCAGCAGCCAATCGAAAACTAGCGGGAGTAACAATGAGCAGTTCTTC. Protein sequence: CASSQSKTSGSNNEQFF.

The chain recombines TRBV7-9 with TRBJ1-4, with D perhaps matching TRBD1 (6 bases). The CDR3 has 15 residues. With 5 bases removed from V and 4 bases from J, the gap between germline ends came to 14 bases. Germline assignment: CDR1 SEHNR and CDR2 FQNEAQ (reference sequence). The CDR3 DNA reads as TGTGCCAGCAGCGTCACAGGGTATGGTAATGAAAAACTGTTTTTT. Its translation is CASSVTGYGNEKLFF.

This clonotype was picked up many times. The rearrangement links TRBV9 to TRBJ2-7, with D unclear. Germline CDR1 is SGDLS and CDR2 is YYNGEE. This CDR3 has 14 amino acids. Between the trimmed V and J ends, which lost 0 bases and 0 bases, there was a span of 7 bases. CDR3 residues: CASSVATGSYEQYF. The CDR3 coding sequence is TGTGCCAGCAGCGTAGCTACGGGCTCCTACGAGCAGTACTTC.

The chain joins TRBV20-1 to TRBJ1-1, with 9 bases fitting TRBD1. Germline values: CDR1 DFQATT, CDR2 SNEGSKA (reference sequence). The ends lost 6 bases at V and 5 bases at J; junction bases unmatched: 7. The CDR3 loop spans 13 amino acids. The CDR3 sequence is CSAATGGVTEAFF. In nucleotides, the CDR3 is TGCAGTGCCGCGACAGGGGGAGTAACTGAAGCTTTCTTT.

This clonotype was observed a handful of times. This chain connects TRBV5-1 to TRBJ2-3; 13 bases match TRBD2. The CDR3 contains 16 residues. After removal of 4 bases from V and 5 bases from J, the junction contained 7 bases not matched to a gene. Per germline, CDR1 SGHRS and CDR2 YFSETQ. The CDR3 spells CASSMGTSGIVDTQYF. The CDR3 bases are TGCGCCAGCAGCATGGGGACTAGCGGGATCGTAGATACGCAGTATTTT.

The sample holds a few counts of this clonotype. This sequence joins TRBV7-2 and TRBJ2-7; weak D call: TRBD1 (6 bases). V dropped 7 bases and J dropped 6 bases, with 19 bases sitting between them. Germline V lookup: CDR1 SGHTA, CDR2 FQGNSA. The CDR3 totals 14 residues. Here the CDR3 reads CASTKTGPSPEQYF. CDR3 sequence (DNA): TGTGCCAGCACCAAGACAGGCCCATCGCCCGAGCAGTACTTC.

J is TRBJ1-1 and V is TRBV6-5; D gene uncertain. This CDR3 is 14 amino acids long. Trimming removed 4 bases at V and 4 bases at J, with 13 bases between. CDR1 and CDR2 (germline): MNHEY, SVGAGI. CDR3 sequence: CASSSGVWGTEAFF. The CDR3 nucleotides read TGTGCCAGCAGTTCGGGTGTTTGGGGCACTGAAGCTTTCTTT.

The gene calls are TRBV11-2 and TRBJ2-3; TRBD2 matches 8 bases. From germline, CDR1 is SGHAT and CDR2 FQNNGV. J lost 5 bases, V lost 2 bases, and 15 bases had no gene match. The CDR3 spans 18 residues. In DNA form, the CDR3 reads TGTGCCAGCAGCTTATGGCGAAATGCGGGGGGCCTGAGAGATACGCAGTATTTT. Its protein product is CASSLWRNAGGLRDTQYF.

For this clonotype: A read error may be the cause here, since a much bigger clone is one base away. This chain links TRBV5-1 with TRBJ1-5; a possible D gene is TRBD1 (5 bases). From germline, CDR1 is SGHRS and CDR2 YFSETQ. This CDR3 has 19 amino acids. V was trimmed by 3 bases and J by 2 bases, leaving 24 bases between them. CDR3 amino acids: CASSWRPETGREGNQPQHF. For the CDR3, the DNA is TGCGCCAGCAGCTGGCGCCCTGAAACAGGACGGGAGGGCAATCAGCCCCAGCATTTT. Full variable domain (rest looked up from reference TRBV5-1 and TRBJ1-5): KAGVTQTPRYLIKTRGQQVTLSCSPISGHRSVSWYQQTPGQGLQFLFEYFSETQRNKGNFPGRFSGRQFSNSRSEMNVSTLELGDSALYLCASSWRPETGREGNQPQHFGDGTRLSIL.

The sample holds many counts of this clonotype. J is TRBJ1-2 and V is TRBV12-3 or TRBV12-4; maybe TRBD1 (6 bases). The CDR3 is 13 residues long. V shed 5 bases and J shed 6 bases, with 13 bases lying between them. The CDR3 here is CASSTDSINGYTF. CDR3 DNA: TGTGCCAGCAGTACGGACAGTATCAATGGCTACACCTTC.

This clonotype was picked up a small number of times. The chain has TRBV7-9 and TRBJ2-7, with D uncertain. The CDR3 sequence is 15 residues long. Trimming pared 4 bases from V and 0 bases from J, leaving 13 bases between. Germline V gene data show CDR1 as SEHNR and CDR2 as FQNEAQ (reference sequence). The CDR3 nucleotides read TGTGCCAGCAGCTCTGACATTCTACTCTCCTACGAGCAGTACTTC. Translation gives CASSSDILLSYEQYF.

The CDR3 sequence: CSADDEKLFF. In DNA, the CDR3 is TGCAGTGCCGACGATGAAAAACTGTTTTTT. The chain has TRBV20-1 and TRBJ1-4; D gene uncertain. Germline V CDR1 and CDR2: DFQATT, SNEGSKA (reference sequence). The germline V and J ends were trimmed by 6 bases and 6 bases, with 5 bases remaining between them. The CDR3 length is 10 residues.

The J gene is TRBJ2-3, the V gene TRBV12-3 or TRBV12-4; no reliable D call. V lost 5 bases and J lost 1, with 10 bases in between. The CDR3 is 14 residues long. CDR3 region: CASSNDGRTDTQYF. The CDR3 nucleotides are TGTGCCAGCAGTAACGACGGACGCACAGATACGCAGTATTTT.

This clonotype was seen only a few times. The V and J genes are TRBV3-1 and TRBJ2-5, with 8 bases aligning to TRBD1. The CDR3 is 16 amino acids. V shed 3 bases and J 5 bases; nucleotides not matched to a gene: 11. In germline, CDR1 is LGHDT, CDR2 YNNKEL (reference sequence). The CDR3 here is CASSHLGTGITETQYF. CDR3 sequence (DNA): TGTGCCAGCAGCCACCTCGGGACAGGAATTACGGAGACCCAGTACTTC.

The chain is built from TRBV2 and TRBJ2-5, with 12 bases matching TRBD2. This CDR3 is 13 amino acids long. J was trimmed by 9 bases and V by 5 bases; bases with no gene match: 4. Germline V gene data show CDR1 as SNHLY and CDR2 as FYNNEI. In DNA, the CDR3 is TGTGCCAGCAGTTGGACTAGCGGGGCCTCCCAGTACTTC. Amino acids: CASSWTSGASQYF.

This clonotype was found many times. The chain links TRBV24-1 to TRBJ1-2, with a tentative D call TRBD1 (6 bases). CDR1 and CDR2 from the germline V gene are KGHDR and SFDVKD. This CDR3 spans 14 amino acids. Deletions cut 5 bases from V and 1 base from J, with 10 bases between. The chain's CDR3 is CATSGTAFNYGYTF. The CDR3 coding sequence is TGTGCCACCAGTGGGACAGCCTTTAACTATGGCTACACCTTC.

This clonotype was seen more than once but under ten times. This rearrangement joins TRBV10-3 to TRBJ1-2; no reliable D call. The CDR3 is 14 amino acids. Trimming cost V 0 bases and J 3 bases, with 8 bases left between them. Germline V gene lookup returns CDR1 ENHRY and CDR2 SYGVKD. The CDR3 is CAISESETYYGYTF. The CDR3, as DNA: TGTGCCATCAGTGAGTCGGAGACGTACTATGGCTACACCTTC.

This clonotype was seen repeatedly, ten times or more. The chain employs TRBV29-1 and TRBJ1-1; unclear D gene. The V end was cut by 4 bases, the J end by 5 bases, with 5 bases between. This CDR3 contains 10 residues. Germline V gives CDR1 SQVTM, CDR2 ANQGSEA. The CDR3, as DNA: TGCAGCGTTGGAGTTACTGAAGCTTTCTTT. Its protein is CSVGVTEAFF.

The chain has TRBV2 and TRBJ2-7; the D is unclear. Trimming removed 5 bases from V and 6 bases from J, with 17 bases in between. This CDR3 spans 14 amino acids. The germline gives CDR1 SNHLY, CDR2 FYNNEI. CDR3: CASSPRRVAREQYF. Here the CDR3 DNA reads TGTGCCAGCAGTCCCAGGCGAGTAGCCCGCGAGCAGTACTTC.

Only a few counts were recorded for this clonotype. The CDR3 nucleotides are TGCGCCAGCAGTGAGCGGGGGGCCTACGAGCAGTACTTC. It yields the protein CASSERGAYEQYF. The gene calls are TRBV4-3 and TRBJ2-7; TRBD2 matches 9 bases. Germline CDR1 and CDR2: LGHNA and YSLEER. The junction had 2 bases not matched to a gene; V was cut back by 6 bases and J by 2 bases. The CDR3 is 13 amino acids.

This clonotype was found a few times. The chain combines TRBV4-2 with TRBJ2-5; the D is unclear. CDR1 and CDR2 (germline): LGHNA, YNFKEQ. The V gene lost 0 bases and the J gene lost 4 bases, with 9 bases spanning the gap. The CDR3 sequence is 14 residues long. CDR3 nucleotides: TGTGCCAGCAGCCAAGATACGACCGGAGAGACCCAGTACTTC. Its translation: CASSQDTTGETQYF.